This TCR beta chain was identified in a study of beta chain features in type 1 diabetes. Study outcomes and limitations: The question of HLA type influencing TCRB rearrangement was one that remained unresolved here. Across all four CD4+ subsets, people with type 1 diabetes showed modestly shorter TCRB CDR3s.

cDNA synthesis used the whole RNA isolate, giving expressed TCRB sequences. Samples of naive, central memory and regulatory T cells yielded a mean of around 3.5 million reads. TCRdb keeps only in-frame clones here, not all; method: immunoSEQ multiplex PCR. The table includes roughly 700,000 clones, under 15% detected once. It was one heparinised blood draw, averaging approximately 100 mL, that each donor gave. V lost 5 bases and J lost 3; bases outside the gene matches: 7. Germline loops: CDR1 MNHEY, CDR2 SVGAGI. This CDR3 is 14 amino acids long. On this clone: No antigen is known for it.

This clonotype was obtained from a man between 18 and 29 years old with type 1 diabetes. The sequenced sample was naive CD4+ T cells from blood. This chain joins TRBV6-5 and TRBJ2-7; TRBD1 agrees at 7 bases. The CDR3 region is CASSVRQGNYEQYF. CDR3 bases: TGTGCCAGCAGTGTGAGACAGGGAAACTACGAGCAGTACTTC.